This T cell receptor (beta chain) was found in a study of patients with pleural tuberculosis. TCRdb re-called the reads through MiXCR, storing one row per CDR3 protein. The repertoire holds around 49,000 distinct CDR3 sequences, 6% to 8% seen once, with around 15% in the top ten. Germline V gene sequence: CDR1 MNHNS, CDR2 SASEGT. This CDR3 region has 14 residues. The V end lost 8 bases, the J end lost 2 bases, and 14 bases lay between the germline ends. This clonotype was picked up many times. This receptor was obtained from a human donor with pleural tuberculosis. The gene calls are TRBV6-1 and TRBJ2-3, with D possibly TRBD2 on 5 matching bases. CDR3: CASGSGSYTDTQYF. The CDR3 DNA is TGTGCCAGCGGGAGTGGTTCTTACACAGATACGCAGTATTTT.